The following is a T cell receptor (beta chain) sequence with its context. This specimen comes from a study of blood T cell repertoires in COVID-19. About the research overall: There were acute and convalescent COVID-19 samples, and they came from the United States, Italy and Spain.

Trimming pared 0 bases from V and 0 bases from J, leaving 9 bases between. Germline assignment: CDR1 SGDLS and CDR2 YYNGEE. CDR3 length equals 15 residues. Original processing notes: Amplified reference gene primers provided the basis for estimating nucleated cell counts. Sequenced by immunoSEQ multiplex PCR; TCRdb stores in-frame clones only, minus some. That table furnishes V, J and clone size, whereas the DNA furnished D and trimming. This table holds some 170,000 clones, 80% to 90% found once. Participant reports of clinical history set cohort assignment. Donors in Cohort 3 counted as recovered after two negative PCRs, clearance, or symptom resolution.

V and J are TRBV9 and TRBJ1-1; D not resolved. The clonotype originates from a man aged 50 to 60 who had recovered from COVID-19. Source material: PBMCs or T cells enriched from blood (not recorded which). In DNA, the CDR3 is TGTGCCAGCAGCGTAGGTGGCGGCTTGAACACTGAAGCTTTCTTT. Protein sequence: CASSVGGGLNTEAFF.